Each of the 8 T cell receptor beta chains below was sequenced from the same sample in a study of cytomegalovirus exposure and HLA in healthy donors. The PCR contained 60 Vbeta and 13 Jbeta primers. Data came from immunoSEQ multiplex PCR; TCRdb stores just in-frame clones and leaves some out. The profile shows some 120,000 clones, roughly 9% of them singletons. Sequencing was done on a sample of PBMCs. The receptors derive from a man younger than 45 in good health and CMV-seronegative.

CDR3 in amino acids: CSAGVHNQPQHF. The CDR3 region has the DNA TGCAGCGCCGGGGTGCATAATCAGCCCCAGCATTTT. The rearrangement joins TRBV29-1 to TRBJ1-5; D call uncertain. CDR1 and CDR2 (germline): SQVTM, ANQGSEA. This CDR3 spans 12 amino acids. Between the trimmed V and J ends, which lost 7 bases and 4 bases, there was a span of 11 bases.

The rearrangement uses TRBV7-8 and TRBJ2-7; the D gene is possibly TRBD2 (6 bases). The CDR3 loop spans 14 amino acids. Trimming cost V 5 bases and J 1 base, with 12 bases left between them. Germline values: CDR1 SGHVS, CDR2 FQNEAQ. For the CDR3, the DNA is TGTGCCAGCAGCCCTCGGGACTTTTCCTACGAGCAGTACTTC. Its protein product is CASSPRDFSYEQYF.

This clone was counted between two and nine times. The CDR3 reads CASSWGQGGYGYTF. The CDR3 DNA sequence: TGTGCCAGCAGCTGGGGACAGGGTGGCTATGGCTACACCTTC. The rearrangement uses TRBV5-6 and TRBJ1-2; TRBD1 agrees at 9 bases. Germline-derived CDR1 and CDR2 are SGHDT and YYEEEE. The junction had 4 bases not matched to a gene; V was cut back by 3 bases and J by 4 bases. There are 14 residues in the CDR3.

This clone has only a few counts. The J gene is TRBJ2-2, the V gene TRBV2, with 9 bases lining up with TRBD2. This CDR3 has 15 residues. Germline-derived CDR1 and CDR2 are SNHLY and FYNNEI. Trimming took 4 bases from V and 5 from J; bases not matched to a gene: 5. The CDR3 DNA is TGTGCCAGCAGTGTGGCTAGCGGGGTTACCGGGGAGCTGTTTTTT. Protein sequence: CASSVASGVTGELFF.

The chain links TRBV28 to TRBJ2-1; 8 nucleotides line up with TRBD2. Germline V gene lookup returns CDR1 MDHEN and CDR2 SYDVKM. The CDR3 has 16 residues. V shed 2 bases, J shed 9 bases, and the junction held 12 bases outside the gene matches. In DNA form, the CDR3 reads TGTGCCAGCAGTTTACTTTCTGCGGGAGGATCACCTGAGCAGTTCTTC. This codes for CASSLLSAGGSPEQFF.

The chain carries TRBV30 and TRBJ2-5, with TRBD2 matching over 7 bases. TRBJ2-7 explains the end of the DNA better; the J call may be wrong. This CDR3 is built from 14 residues. CDR1 is GTSNPN, CDR2 SVGIG, per germline (reference sequence). Written as DNA, the CDR3 is TGTGCCTGCTCGACTAGCAGCAAATTCTACGAGCAGTACTTC. This codes for CACSTSSKFYEQYF.

V gene TRBV9 combines with J gene TRBJ2-3; 9 positions match TRBD1. The germline CDR1 and CDR2 sequences are SGDLS and YYNGEE. The CDR3 runs 16 residues. V trimming: 2 bases; J trimming: 2 bases; junction bases outside the gene matches: 6. CDR3 loop: CASSVGRDRVTDTQYF. The CDR3 DNA sequence: TGTGCCAGCAGCGTTGGCCGGGACAGGGTCACAGATACGCAGTATTTT.

In this sample, this clone turned up a few times. The chain combines TRBV5-4 with TRBJ2-3; maybe TRBD2 (6 bases). The CDR3 covers 18 residues. Trimming took off 3 bases at V and 4 bases at J, with 24 bases between the two ends. CDR1 and CDR2 (germline): SGHNT, YYREEE (reference sequence). The CDR3 loop reads CASSSFSMGKLAADTQYF. DNA of the CDR3: TGTGCCAGCAGCTCGTTCTCAATGGGCAAACTAGCAGCAGATACGCAGTATTTT.